Below are 14 T cell receptor beta chains sequenced from a single sample in a study of shared clonotypes between healthy human individuals. Using immunoSEQ multiplex PCR, the repertoire was profiled, and TCRdb retains in-frame clones only, with some absent. The sample has more than 2 million clones, 90% to 95% seen once. CD45RO negativity and positive selection for CCR7 defined naive CD8 cells, a population that excluded terminally differentiated effector memory CD45RA+ cells. The sequenced sample was naive CD8+ T cells from PBMCs. The receptor set was obtained from a man younger than 30 in good health. Some clones in this sample may be carry-over from other donors' samples.

The CDR3 sequence: CASSLEDPNTEAFF. The CDR3 nucleotides are TGTGCCAGCAGCTTGGAGGACCCGAACACTGAAGCTTTCTTT. The J gene is TRBJ1-1, the V gene TRBV7-9; no firm D call. Germline CDR1 SEHNR, CDR2 FQNEAQ (reference sequence). Trimming shortened V by 3 bases and J by 1 base, and 9 bases separated the two germline ends. This CDR3 spans 14 amino acids.

The chain carries TRBV2 and TRBJ2-7, with D hard to call. The CDR3 spans 14 residues. Germline assignment: CDR1 SNHLY and CDR2 FYNNEI. The V end was cut by 2 bases, the J end by 0 bases, with 8 bases between. DNA for the CDR3: TGTGCCAGCAGTGAAAGGAACCTCTCCTACGAGCAGTACTTC. The encoded protein is CASSERNLSYEQYF.

CDR3 protein: CASSSNLGGALPGELFF. CDR3 sequence (DNA): TGTGCCAGCAGCTCTAATTTGGGGGGAGCCCTCCCCGGGGAGCTGTTTTTT. The chain carries TRBV7-9 and TRBJ2-2, with TRBD2 as a possible D gene (6 bases). This CDR3 region has 17 residues. V lost 4 bases, J lost 6 bases, and 21 bases lay in between. Germline CDR1 and CDR2: SEHNR and FQNEAQ (reference sequence).

This chain connects TRBV7-8 to TRBJ2-7; 8 bases map to TRBD2. Germline V lookup: CDR1 SGHVS, CDR2 FQNEAQ. The CDR3 covers 15 residues. Trimming cost V 1 base and J 5 bases; bases outside gene matches: 7. The CDR3 sequence: CASSLGRAGGHEQYF. CDR3 nucleotides: TGTGCCAGCAGCTTAGGGCGGGCGGGAGGCCACGAGCAGTACTTC.

This rearrangement joins TRBV11-2 to TRBJ2-7, with 7 bases that match TRBD1. The CDR3 covers 13 residues. From germline, CDR1 is SGHAT and CDR2 FQNNGV. The V segment lost 7 bases and the J segment 6 bases; nucleotides outside the gene matches: 9. This CDR3 is CASKGGSPGEQYF. In DNA form, the CDR3 reads TGTGCCAGCAAAGGGGGCTCCCCCGGCGAGCAGTACTTC.

V gene TRBV7-9 combines with J gene TRBJ2-7; D is uncertain. Germline V lookup: CDR1 SEHNR, CDR2 FQNEAQ (reference sequence). With 1 base removed from V and 2 bases from J, the gap between germline ends came to 9 bases. The CDR3 consists of 14 residues. Here the CDR3 DNA reads TGTGCCAGCAGCTTAGGGCGCAGGCCCTACGAGCAGTACTTC. Amino acid sequence: CASSLGRRPYEQYF.

This rearrangement joins TRBV10-2 to TRBJ1-3, with D tentatively TRBD1 (6 bases). CDR1 and CDR2 (germline): WSHSY, SAAADI. This CDR3 contains 15 residues. V was clipped by 3 bases and J by 4 bases, with 13 bases between them. This CDR3 reads CASSEFQGRGNTIYF. CDR3 sequence (DNA): TGCGCCAGCAGTGAATTTCAGGGGCGCGGAAACACCATATATTTT.

J is TRBJ2-1 and V is TRBV7-6, with 7 bases lining up with TRBD2. Germline V lookup: CDR1 SGHVS, CDR2 FNYEAQ. CDR3 length: 16 amino acids. V shed 4 bases and J 8 bases; nucleotides not matched to a gene: 14. The DNA of the CDR3 is TGTGCCAGCAGCTCACTAGCGCACCCCGGGGTCGATGAGCAGTTCTTC. Protein: CASSSLAHPGVDEQFF.

The rearrangement links TRBV27 to TRBJ2-7; 8 bases fit TRBD1. This CDR3 is 12 amino acids long. V lost 5 bases to trimming and J lost 5 bases; unmatched junction nucleotides: 2. Germline V gene lookup returns CDR1 MNHEY and CDR2 SMNVEV (reference sequence). CDR3 in DNA: TGTGCCAGCAGTACCAGGGGGCACGAGCAGTACTTC. Translation gives CASSTRGHEQYF.

The chain carries TRBV11-2 and TRBJ1-5, with D perhaps TRBD1 (6 bases). Germline lookup yields CDR1 SGHAT and CDR2 FQNNGV. With 1 base removed from V and 9 bases from J, the gap between germline ends came to 10 bases. CDR3 length: 13 amino acids. CDR3 sequence (DNA): TGTGCCAGCAGCTTAGTCACAGGGCGGCCCCAGCATTTT. It translates to CASSLVTGRPQHF.

The rearrangement joins TRBV5-5 to TRBJ1-1, with D possibly matching TRBD1 (6 bases). V lost 4 bases, J lost 0 bases, and 13 bases lay in between. The CDR3 totals 15 residues. CDR1 is SGHKS, CDR2 YYEKEE, per germline (reference sequence). CDR3 DNA sequence: TGTGCCAGCAGCCCCGGACAGACCATGAACACTGAAGCTTTCTTT. It translates to CASSPGQTMNTEAFF.

The J gene is TRBJ2-1, the V gene TRBV11-2, with D perhaps TRBD2 (7 bases). The CDR3 consists of 16 residues. Per germline, CDR1 SGHAT and CDR2 FQNNGV. Trimming left V 5 bases short and J 4 bases short, with 18 bases between. CDR3 sequence (DNA): TGTGCCAGCAGCCACGCGGGCAGGGGACTATACAATGAGCAGTTCTTC. Protein sequence: CASSHAGRGLYNEQFF.

The chain joins TRBV7-9 to TRBJ2-7; weak D call: TRBD1 (6 bases). This CDR3 is 15 amino acids long. CDR1 and CDR2 (germline): SEHNR, FQNEAQ (reference sequence). Trimming shortened V by 2 bases and J by 2 bases, and 13 bases separated the two germline ends. DNA of the CDR3: TGTGCCAGCAGCTTAAAGGACAGTCCTCCCTACGAGCAGTACTTC. Its translation: CASSLKDSPPYEQYF.

This clone was recorded only once. CDR3 nucleotides: TGTGCCAGCAGCGTATACGACACAGATACGCAGTATTTT. Translating it yields CASSVYDTDTQYF. This chain joins TRBV9 and TRBJ2-3; D not certain. V lost 1 base to trimming and J lost 2 bases, with 5 bases between them. CDR1 and CDR2 (germline): SGDLS, YYNGEE. This CDR3 spans 13 amino acids.